Listed here is a single TCR beta chain. What it recognizes is unknown. Each patient's relapse followed autologous stem cell transplantation, and brentuximab vedotin exposure varied. The data originate from a study of PD-1 blockade in classical Hodgkin lymphoma. The study's findings and limits: Whereas CD4+ TCR diversity had risen significantly by C4D1, CD8+ TCR diversity had not.

The germline V gene encodes CDR1 MNHEY and CDR2 SVGAGI. The CDR3 length is 15 residues. The V and J ends lost 0 bases and 5 bases respectively, with 13 bases between them. Sequencing was performed with immunoSEQ multiplex PCR; in TCRdb, only in-frame clones are kept and a portion is missing. The data hold 46,000 or so clones, with roughly 75% observed a single time. The source is a human donor with classical Hodgkin lymphoma. V and J are TRBV6-5 and TRBJ1-1, with D unresolved. The starting material was peripheral blood mononuclear cells (PBMCs), obtained before the second cycle of nivolumab. CDR3 amino acids: CASSYSRLGLTEAFF. The CDR3 region has the DNA TGTGCCAGCAGTTACTCGAGATTAGGGCTGACTGAAGCTTTCTTT.